This TCR beta chain is from a study of OX40 agonist ivuxolimab in advanced cancers. TCRdb's copy holds only in-frame clones and misses some; the assay was immunoSEQ multiplex PCR. The data contain tens of thousands of clones, over 90% of them singletons. The V end lost 4 bases, the J end lost 5 bases, and 11 bases lay between the germline ends. The CDR3 loop spans 13 amino acids. Per germline, CDR1 SGHVS and CDR2 FNYEAQ. The specimen comprised CD4+ or CD8+ T cells sorted from blood, sampled in a trial of the OX40 agonist ivuxolimab. This chain links TRBV7-6 with TRBJ2-5; tentatively, D is TRBD2 (6 bases). This clonotype was obtained from an adult with an advanced solid tumor such as melanoma, head and neck, liver or kidney cancer. In nucleotides, the CDR3 is TGTGCCAGCAGCTCCCGGAGGGTTGAGACCCAGTACTTC. Amino acids: CASSSRRVETQYF.